The rows below give T cell receptor beta chains drawn from one sample of a study of Ad26.COV2.S vaccination and SARS-CoV-2 variants. The protocol was immunoSEQ multiplex PCR, while the TCRdb copy is restricted to in-frame clones and leaves out a portion. The table lists 300,000 to 350,000 clones, about 86% of them singletons, with around 1.9% in the top ten. This specimen was peripheral blood, taken in a trial of Ad26.COV2.S vaccine versus placebo. These TCRs come from a person aged 18-60 years who received the Ad26.COV2.S COVID-19 vaccine or a placebo. Each CDR3 is given without its conserved first and last residue. Each record gives: D gene, CDR3 length, V gene, J gene, CDR3 protein. D genes are given only for firm matches.

D gene: TRBD2; CDR3 length: 14; V gene: TRBV18; J gene: TRBJ2-1; CDR3 protein: ASSPPGLAGGNEQF
D gene: NA; CDR3 length: 13; V gene: TRBV6-2/TRBV6-3; J gene: TRBJ2-1; CDR3 protein: ASSLWRPEDNEQF
D gene: TRBD2; CDR3 length: 15; V gene: TRBV3-1/TRBV3-2; J gene: TRBJ2-2; CDR3 protein: ASSLRTSGGDGGELF
D gene: NA; CDR3 length: 13; V gene: TRBV5-1; J gene: TRBJ2-5; CDR3 protein: ASSLAGARQETQY
D gene: NA; CDR3 length: 12; V gene: TRBV24-1; J gene: TRBJ1-5; CDR3 protein: ATSDSTSNQPQH
D gene: TRBD1; CDR3 length: 11; V gene: TRBV10-2; J gene: TRBJ2-7; CDR3 protein: ASRGTATYEQY
D gene: TRBD1; CDR3 length: 14; V gene: TRBV18; J gene: TRBJ2-5; CDR3 protein: ASSPPGQGVRGTQY
D gene: NA; CDR3 length: 12; V gene: TRBV6-4; J gene: TRBJ2-2; CDR3 protein: ASSLGQNTGELF
D gene: NA; CDR3 length: 12; V gene: TRBV7-2; J gene: TRBJ1-2; CDR3 protein: ASSFGSDGYGYT
D gene: NA; CDR3 length: 13; V gene: TRBV21-1; J gene: TRBJ1-2; CDR3 protein: ASSKEDRGNYGYT
D gene: TRBD2; CDR3 length: 15; V gene: TRBV7-2; J gene: TRBJ2-7; CDR3 protein: ASSLGLAERIVYEQY
D gene: NA; CDR3 length: 10; V gene: TRBV11-2; J gene: TRBJ2-3; CDR3 protein: ASSSGGDTQY
D gene: NA; CDR3 length: 11; V gene: TRBV11-2; J gene: TRBJ1-3; CDR3 protein: ASSPGKGNTIY
D gene: TRBD2; CDR3 length: 13; V gene: TRBV9; J gene: TRBJ2-1; CDR3 protein: ASSAGLAGIDEQF
D gene: NA; CDR3 length: 14; V gene: TRBV7-2; J gene: TRBJ1-1; CDR3 protein: ASSPFLTSMNTEAF
D gene: NA; CDR3 length: 11; V gene: TRBV3-1/TRBV3-2; J gene: TRBJ2-2; CDR3 protein: ASSQQSTGELF
D gene: NA; CDR3 length: 12; V gene: TRBV6-6; J gene: TRBJ2-4; CDR3 protein: ASSYGERGGIQY
D gene: TRBD1; CDR3 length: 13; V gene: TRBV5-1; J gene: TRBJ2-1; CDR3 protein: ASSRGTVLDNEQF
D gene: NA; CDR3 length: 12; V gene: TRBV11-2; J gene: TRBJ2-7; CDR3 protein: ASSLAGAAYEQY
D gene: TRBD1; CDR3 length: 13; V gene: TRBV6-5; J gene: TRBJ1-2; CDR3 protein: ASSYSDRMTRGYT
D gene: NA; CDR3 length: 13; V gene: TRBV4-1; J gene: TRBJ2-3; CDR3 protein: ASSQPRAGTDTQY
D gene: TRBD2; CDR3 length: 15; V gene: TRBV6-6; J gene: TRBJ2-3; CDR3 protein: ASSPLAGGNGLDTQY
D gene: NA; CDR3 length: 10; V gene: TRBV6-2/TRBV6-3; J gene: TRBJ1-6; CDR3 protein: ASSLGNSPLH
D gene: TRBD1; CDR3 length: 12; V gene: TRBV5-1; J gene: TRBJ2-5; CDR3 protein: ASSLAGGQETQY
D gene: NA; CDR3 length: 13; V gene: TRBV15; J gene: TRBJ2-2; CDR3 protein: ATKTGPPNTGELF
D gene: NA; CDR3 length: 13; V gene: TRBV7-2; J gene: TRBJ1-2; CDR3 protein: ASSRNAGADYGYT
D gene: TRBD2; CDR3 length: 17; V gene: TRBV7-9; J gene: TRBJ2-1; CDR3 protein: ASSLRGTNSGGAAYEQF
D gene: TRBD1; CDR3 length: 13; V gene: TRBV7-3; J gene: TRBJ1-1; CDR3 protein: ASSSLGQPNTEAF
D gene: NA; CDR3 length: 13; V gene: TRBV30; J gene: TRBJ1-3; CDR3 protein: AWSPLGSSGNTIY
D gene: NA; CDR3 length: 13; V gene: TRBV5-1; J gene: TRBJ2-6; CDR3 protein: ASSQPGPGANVLT
D gene: TRBD2; CDR3 length: 13; V gene: TRBV6-2/TRBV6-3; J gene: TRBJ2-5; CDR3 protein: ASSYGLAVQETQY
D gene: NA; CDR3 length: 9; V gene: TRBV6-1; J gene: TRBJ1-3; CDR3 protein: ASSEGNTIY
D gene: TRBD1; CDR3 length: 13; V gene: TRBV4-3; J gene: TRBJ1-6; CDR3 protein: ASSQVQGGNSPLH
D gene: NA; CDR3 length: 13; V gene: TRBV11-2; J gene: TRBJ1-3; CDR3 protein: ASSLSLTPENTIY
D gene: TRBD1; CDR3 length: 14; V gene: TRBV19; J gene: TRBJ1-2; CDR3 protein: ASSIRDRAANYGYT
D gene: NA; CDR3 length: 15; V gene: TRBV7-6; J gene: TRBJ1-6; CDR3 protein: ASSLGTAAGVKTPLH
D gene: NA; CDR3 length: 14; V gene: TRBV7-9; J gene: TRBJ2-5; CDR3 protein: ASSFNRGAAGETQY
D gene: NA; CDR3 length: 11; V gene: TRBV19; J gene: TRBJ2-2; CDR3 protein: ASSPPEGGELF
D gene: NA; CDR3 length: 16; V gene: TRBV2; J gene: TRBJ1-5; CDR3 protein: ASRTGTADRYSNQPQH
D gene: TRBD1; CDR3 length: 11; V gene: TRBV6-5; J gene: TRBJ1-2; CDR3 protein: ASSSRTGFGYT
D gene: TRBD1; CDR3 length: 13; V gene: TRBV7-7; J gene: TRBJ1-3; CDR3 protein: ASSLEKGAGNTIY
D gene: NA; CDR3 length: 13; V gene: TRBV4-2; J gene: TRBJ1-2; CDR3 protein: ASSQDEQVNYGYT
D gene: TRBD1; CDR3 length: 10; V gene: TRBV7-9; J gene: TRBJ1-5; CDR3 protein: ASSLTGGPQH
D gene: NA; CDR3 length: 12; V gene: TRBV6-6; J gene: TRBJ2-1; CDR3 protein: ASRISPVYNEQF
D gene: TRBD2; CDR3 length: 12; V gene: TRBV14; J gene: TRBJ2-5; CDR3 protein: ASSRLAGQETQY